The present TCR beta chain was sequenced within a study of T-cell reconstitution after alpha-beta-depleted transplantation in children. Preparation of the TCRbeta library used unique molecular identifiers. Via MiXCR, TCRdb re-called the PCR reads, giving one row per CDR3 protein. The table has some 500,000 distinct CDR3 sequences, approximately 30% seen once. The CDR3 is made up of 16 amino acids. V lost 6 bases and J 0 bases, leaving 15 bases between the germline ends. Germline CDR1 reads MDHEN; CDR2 reads SYDVKM. The chain links TRBV28 to TRBJ2-1, with D perhaps TRBD1 (5 bases). Specimen: PBMCs from the stem cell graft donor, collected from the stem cell graft. The receptor was derived from a human donor who donated a stem cell graft to a child with aplastic anemia. The CDR3 region has the DNA TGTGCCAGCAGAGCCATACAGGCGAGCTCCTACAATGAGCAGTTCTTC. It codes for CASRAIQASSYNEQFF.